This record covers a single T cell receptor (beta chain). The data were taken from a study of blood T cell repertoires in COVID-19. Across the whole study: The study drew acute and convalescent COVID-19 samples from the United States, Italy and Spain. T cells, B-cell-depleted T cells, or PBMCs provided the cDNA or gDNA that served as material.

Original data processing: Reference gene primer amplification gave estimated nucleated cell counts. Repertoires were generated with immunoSEQ multiplex PCR, while TCRdb's copy carries only in-frame clones and drops some. That table furnishes V, J and clone size, whereas the DNA furnished D and trimming. Of around 100,000 clones listed, approximately 80% are singletons. Deletions cut 4 bases from V and 0 bases from J, with 10 bases between. This CDR3 spans 14 amino acids. Looked up from germline, CDR1 is SNHLY and CDR2 is FYNNEI. The TCR sequence derives from a human donor in a cohort sampled during active or convalescent COVID-19. The rearrangement joins TRBV2 to TRBJ2-7; weak D call: TRBD2 (6 bases). Sequenced: peripheral blood. The CDR3 here is CASSGVDYSYEQYF. The CDR3 bases are TGTGCCAGCAGTGGAGTGGACTACTCCTACGAGCAGTACTTC.